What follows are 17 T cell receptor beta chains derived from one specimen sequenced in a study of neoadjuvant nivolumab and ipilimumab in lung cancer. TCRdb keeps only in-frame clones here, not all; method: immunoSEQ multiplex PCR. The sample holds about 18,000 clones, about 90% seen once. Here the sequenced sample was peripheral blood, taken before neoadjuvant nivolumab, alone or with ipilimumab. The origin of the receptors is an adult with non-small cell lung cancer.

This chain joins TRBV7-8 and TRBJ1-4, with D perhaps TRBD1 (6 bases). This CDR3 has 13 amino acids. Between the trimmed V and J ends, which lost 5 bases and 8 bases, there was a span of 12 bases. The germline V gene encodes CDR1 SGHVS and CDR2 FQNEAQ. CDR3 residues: CASSVTRGEKLFF. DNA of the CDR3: TGTGCCAGCAGCGTGACCAGGGGAGAAAAACTGTTTTTT.

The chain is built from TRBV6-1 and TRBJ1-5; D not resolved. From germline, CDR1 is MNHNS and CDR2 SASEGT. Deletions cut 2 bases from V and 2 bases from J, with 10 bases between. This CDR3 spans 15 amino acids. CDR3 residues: CASSETTARNQPQHF. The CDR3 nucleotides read TGTGCCAGCAGTGAAACGACTGCGCGCAATCAGCCCCAGCATTTT.

This CDR3 reads CASSFTGTGTEAFF. In nucleotides, the CDR3 is TGTGCCAGCAGTTTCACCGGGACCGGCACTGAAGCTTTCTTT. This chain uses TRBV6-5 with TRBJ1-1; TRBD1 is a possible D gene (5 bases). The CDR3 extends over 14 amino acids. Germline loops: CDR1 MNHEY, CDR2 SVGAGI. Trimming removed 4 bases from V and 4 bases from J, with 13 bases in between.

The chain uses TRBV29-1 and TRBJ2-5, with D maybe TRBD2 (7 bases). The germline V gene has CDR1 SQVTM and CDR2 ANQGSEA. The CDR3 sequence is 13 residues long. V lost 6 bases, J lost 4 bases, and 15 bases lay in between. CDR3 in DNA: TGCAGCGTAGGGGGGGTTCGTGCAGAGACCCAGTACTTC. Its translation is CSVGGVRAETQYF.

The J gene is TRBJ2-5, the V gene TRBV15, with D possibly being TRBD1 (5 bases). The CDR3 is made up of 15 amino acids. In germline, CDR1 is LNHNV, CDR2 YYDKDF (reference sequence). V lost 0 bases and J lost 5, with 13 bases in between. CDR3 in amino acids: CATSRDDSQGETQYF. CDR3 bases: TGTGCCACCAGCAGAGATGACTCTCAGGGCGAGACCCAGTACTTC.

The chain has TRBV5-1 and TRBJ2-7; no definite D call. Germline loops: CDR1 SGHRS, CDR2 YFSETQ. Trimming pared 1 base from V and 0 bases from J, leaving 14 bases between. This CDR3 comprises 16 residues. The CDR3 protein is CASSLTGGTFSYEQYF. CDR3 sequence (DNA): TGCGCCAGCAGCTTGACTGGCGGAACCTTCTCCTACGAGCAGTACTTC.

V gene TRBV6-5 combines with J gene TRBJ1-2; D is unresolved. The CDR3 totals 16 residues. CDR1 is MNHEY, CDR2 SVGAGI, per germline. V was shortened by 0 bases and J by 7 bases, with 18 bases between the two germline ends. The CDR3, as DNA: TGTGCCAGCAGTTACTCGACCGGGAAGGATGCGACTGGCTACACCTTC. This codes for CASSYSTGKDATGYTF.

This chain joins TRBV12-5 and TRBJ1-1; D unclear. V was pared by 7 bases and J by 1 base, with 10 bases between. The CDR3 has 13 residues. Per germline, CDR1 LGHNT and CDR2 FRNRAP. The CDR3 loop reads CASAVAGNTEAFF. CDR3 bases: TGTGCTAGTGCCGTTGCTGGGAACACTGAAGCTTTCTTT.

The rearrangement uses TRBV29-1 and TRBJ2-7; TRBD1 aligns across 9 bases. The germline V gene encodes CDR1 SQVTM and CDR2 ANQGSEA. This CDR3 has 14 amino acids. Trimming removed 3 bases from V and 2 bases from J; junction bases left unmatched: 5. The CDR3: CSVDDGTGTYEQYF. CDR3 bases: TGCAGCGTTGACGACGGGACAGGGACCTACGAGCAGTACTTC.

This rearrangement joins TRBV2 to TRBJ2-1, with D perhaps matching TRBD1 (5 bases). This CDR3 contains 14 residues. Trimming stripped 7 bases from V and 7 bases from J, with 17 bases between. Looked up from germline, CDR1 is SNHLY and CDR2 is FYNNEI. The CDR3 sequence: CASNVGPSGNEQFF. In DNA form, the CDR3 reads TGTGCCAGCAATGTGGGGCCTTCTGGGAATGAGCAGTTCTTC.

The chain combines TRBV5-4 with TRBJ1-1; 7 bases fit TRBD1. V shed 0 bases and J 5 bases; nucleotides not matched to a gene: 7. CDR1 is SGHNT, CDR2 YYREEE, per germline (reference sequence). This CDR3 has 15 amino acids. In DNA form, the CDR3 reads TGTGCCAGCAGCTTGGAAGCAGGGGGAGGAACTGAAGCTTTCTTT. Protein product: CASSLEAGGGTEAFF.

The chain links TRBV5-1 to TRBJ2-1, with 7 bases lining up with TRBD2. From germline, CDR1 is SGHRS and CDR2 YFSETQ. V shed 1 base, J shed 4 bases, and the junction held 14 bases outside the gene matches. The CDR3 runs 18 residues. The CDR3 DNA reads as TGCGCCAGCAGCTTGCTCTCACGGGGCGGGAGCAAATACAATGAGCAGTTCTTC. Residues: CASSLLSRGGSKYNEQFF.

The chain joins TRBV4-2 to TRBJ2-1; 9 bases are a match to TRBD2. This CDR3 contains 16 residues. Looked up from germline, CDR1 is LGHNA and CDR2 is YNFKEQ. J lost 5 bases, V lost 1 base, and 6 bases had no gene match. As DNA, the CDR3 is TGTGCCAGCAGCCAAGCAACCGGGACTAGCAACAATGAGCAGTTCTTC. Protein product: CASSQATGTSNNEQFF.

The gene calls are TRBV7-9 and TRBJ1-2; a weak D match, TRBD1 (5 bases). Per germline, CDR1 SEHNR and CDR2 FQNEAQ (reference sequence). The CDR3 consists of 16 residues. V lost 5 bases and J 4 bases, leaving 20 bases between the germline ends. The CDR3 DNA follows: TGTGCCAGCAGCCAACGGGTGGGGGAGTTGGTCTATGGCTACACCTTC. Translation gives CASSQRVGELVYGYTF. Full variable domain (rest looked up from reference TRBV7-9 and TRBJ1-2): DTGVSQNPRHKITKRGQNVTFRCDPISEHNRLYWYRQTLGQGPEFLTYFQNEAQLEKSRLLSDRFSAERPKGSFSTLEIQRTEQGDSAMYLCASSQRVGELVYGYTFGSGTRLTVV.

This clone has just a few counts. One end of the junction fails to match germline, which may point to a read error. The CDR3 protein is CASSFGSQETQYF. The CDR3 DNA reads as TGTGCTAGCAGCTTCGGCTCCCAAGAGACCCAGTACTTC. The V call is TRBV7-7, the J call TRBJ2-5; D not resolved. Germline CDR1 is SSHAT and CDR2 is FNYEAQ (reference sequence). The CDR3 totals 13 residues.

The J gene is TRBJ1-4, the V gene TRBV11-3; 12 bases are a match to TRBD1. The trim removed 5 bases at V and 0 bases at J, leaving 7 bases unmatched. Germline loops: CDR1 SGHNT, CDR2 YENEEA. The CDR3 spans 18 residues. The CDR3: CASSLGQGATTTNEKLFF. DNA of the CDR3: TGTGCCAGCAGCCTGGGACAGGGGGCTACGACAACTAATGAAAAACTGTTTTTT.

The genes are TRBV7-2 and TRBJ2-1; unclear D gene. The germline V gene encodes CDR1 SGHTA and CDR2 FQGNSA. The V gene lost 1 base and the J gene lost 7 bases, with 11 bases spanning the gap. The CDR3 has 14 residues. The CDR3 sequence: CASSLVGTPNEQFF. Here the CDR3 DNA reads TGTGCCAGCAGCTTAGTGGGTACTCCAAATGAGCAGTTCTTC.